A single TCR beta chain is shown here with its context. No antigen is known for it. Produced via immunoSEQ multiplex PCR; TCRdb's table is partial and in-frame only. The sample contains 150,000 to 200,000 clones, roughly nine tenths of which appear only once. The data stem from a study of cytomegalovirus exposure and HLA in healthy donors. Study-wide results and limits: Despite most TCR sequences being rare, some public TCRs occurred in many donors. A list of 164 TCR beta chains associated with cytomegalovirus was given. A few CMV-associated chains were confirmed in vitro to be specific for CMV antigens.

Separate from the roughly 610-subject first cohort, the roughly 120-subject validation cohort was the one that the donors belonged to. The CDR3 is 13 residues long. Trimming took 10 bases from V and 0 from J, leaving 12 bases between them. The germline CDR1 and CDR2 sequences are MNHEY and SVGAGI. Sequencing was performed on PBMCs. The V gene is TRBV6-5, the J gene TRBJ1-1; D unresolved. This receptor was identified in a woman aged 25 to 39 in good health and CMV-seronegative. The CDR3 reads CATAGRMNTEAFF. CDR3 DNA sequence: TGTGCCACAGCAGGACGGATGAACACTGAAGCTTTCTTT.